The 15 T cell receptor beta chains below all came from one sample that was sequenced in a study of Graves' ophthalmopathy and Graves' hyperthyroidism (dated by TCRdb to the late 2010s). The sequencing machine was an Illumina HiSeq 2000. For repertoire sequencing, TCR beta CDR3 regions were amplified from RNA transcripts. A first-round RT-PCR used HTBI primers with the Qiagen OneStep RT-PCR kit, followed by a second-round multiplex PCR, size selection and purification. The public sequencing data were trimmed at Q25 with fastp and processed into clonotypes with MiXCR by TCRdb, which kept only in-frame beta chains. Every CDR3 protein is listed once, alongside the most common genes and DNA of its rows. For this sample there are about 640,000 distinct CDR3 sequences; over 40% appear just once. Of the sample, more than 2.5% falls within the top ten clones. The sample comprised peripheral blood. These receptors were obtained from an adult man with Graves' ophthalmopathy.

The CDR3 spells CSARAGTSGGAQYF. The DNA for the CDR3 is TGCAGTGCTAGAGCCGGGACTAGCGGGGGGGCCCAGTACTTC. This chain connects TRBV20-1 to TRBJ2-5, with 16 bases fitting TRBD2. Trimming removed 1 base from V and 9 bases from J; junction bases left unmatched: 2. The germline CDR1 and CDR2 sequences are DFQATT and SNEGSKA (reference sequence). There are 14 residues in the CDR3.

In this sample, this clonotype turned up many times. The rearrangement uses TRBV5-8 and TRBJ1-6; no clear D gene. CDR3 size: 14 residues. V lost 6 bases and J lost 6, with 13 bases in between. CDR1 is SGHTS, CDR2 YDEGEE, per germline. CDR3 sequence reads: CASNAGMPNSPLHF. The DNA for the CDR3 is TGTGCCAGCAACGCGGGGATGCCTAATTCACCCCTCCACTTT. The entire variable domain, with the rest obtained from reference TRBV5-8 and TRBJ1-6, is as follows: EAGVTQSPTHLIKTRGQQATLRCSPISGHTSVYWYQQALGLGLQFLLWYDEGEERNRGNFPPRFSGRQFPNYSSELNVNALELEDSALYLCASNAGMPNSPLHFGNGTRLTVT.

The chain joins TRBV2 to TRBJ1-5; 11 bases agree with TRBD1. Germline V CDR1 and CDR2: SNHLY, FYNNEI. V lost 8 bases to trimming and J lost 0 bases; unmatched junction nucleotides: 12. The CDR3 loop spans 18 amino acids. CDR3 amino acids: CASGKDRGQGSSNQPQHF. The CDR3 nucleotides read TGTGCCAGCGGGAAGGACAGGGGGCAAGGCTCTAGCAATCAGCCCCAGCATTTT. Using reference TRBV2 and TRBJ1-5 for the parts outside the CDR3, the full variable domain is EPEVTQTPSHQVTQMGQEVILRCVPISNHLYFYWYRQILGQKVEFLVSFYNNEISEKSEIFDDQFSVERPDGSNFTLKIRSTKLEDSAMYFCASGKDRGQGSSNQPQHFGDGTRLSIL.

The chain joins TRBV13 to TRBJ2-7; tentatively, D is TRBD1 (5 bases). The V gene lost 8 bases and the J gene lost 3 bases, with 14 bases spanning the gap. The CDR3 spans 13 residues. Germline CDR1 is PRHDT and CDR2 is FYEKMQ (reference sequence). CDR3 sequence: CASSQTANYEQYF. The CDR3 DNA reads TGTGCCAGCTCACAGACAGCGAACTACGAGCAGTACTTC. Looking up the rest from reference TRBV13 and TRBJ2-7 gives the full variable domain: AAGVIQSPRHLIKEKRETATLKCYPIPRHDTVYWYQQGPGQDPQFLISFYEKMQSDKGSIPDRFSAQQFSDYHSELNMSSLELGDSALYFCASSQTANYEQYFGPGTRLTVT.

The table lists this clonotype with many counts. The chain couples TRBV29-1 to TRBJ2-7, with D uncertain. The V gene's germline CDR1 is SQVTM and CDR2 ANQGSEA. V lost 3 bases and J 3 bases, leaving 12 bases between the germline ends. The CDR3 covers 13 residues. CDR3 nucleotides: TGCAGCGTTGAGTTTCAGACCAACTACGAGCAGTACTTC. Translation: CSVEFQTNYEQYF.

This rearrangement joins TRBV29-1 to TRBJ1-2; 8 bases agree with TRBD1. Germline V gene sequence: CDR1 SQVTM, CDR2 ANQGSEA. The CDR3 consists of 13 residues. J lost 0 bases, V lost 8 bases, and 5 bases had no gene match. The CDR3: CSHTTGANYGYTF. The CDR3 DNA sequence: TGCAGCCATACGACAGGGGCTAACTATGGCTACACCTTC.

The sample holds many counts of this clonotype. This chain connects TRBV15 to TRBJ2-7; TRBD1 aligns across 7 bases. Germline lookup yields CDR1 LNHNV and CDR2 YYDKDF (reference sequence). This CDR3 has 15 amino acids. The J segment lost 2 bases and the V segment lost 1 base, leaving 5 bases of the junction unmatched. As DNA, the CDR3 is TGTGCCACCAGCAGAGCCCAGGGGGTAGCCTACGAGCAGTACTTC. Encoded protein: CATSRAQGVAYEQYF.

As to this clonotype: A much larger clone lies one base from this, so it may be a read error. The CDR3 sequence is CAITGGGGYTF. As DNA, the CDR3 is TGTGCCATCACTGGGGGAGGCGGCTACACCTTC. V usage is TRBV10-3 and J usage is TRBJ1-2; possibly TRBD1 for D (5 bases). Trimming left V 7 bases short and J 8 bases short, with 11 bases between. Germline CDR1 ENHRY, CDR2 SYGVKD. The CDR3 consists of 11 residues.

This clonotype was observed many times. The V and J genes are TRBV15 and TRBJ1-4; the D is unclear. Trimming left V 6 bases short and J 0 bases short, with 5 bases between. Looked up from germline, CDR1 is LNHNV and CDR2 is YYDKDF (reference sequence). The CDR3 contains 13 residues. CDR3 amino acids: CATRRTTNEKLFF. The CDR3 nucleotides are TGTGCCACCAGAAGGACAACTAATGAAAAACTGTTTTTT.

This clonotype came up many times. CDR3 amino acids: CAISEIPGDEAFF. The DNA for the CDR3 is TGTGCCATCAGTGAAATCCCAGGAGATGAAGCTTTCTTT. The chain uses TRBV10-3 and TRBJ1-1; D gene ambiguous. The CDR3 loop spans 13 amino acids. Trimming took 3 bases from V and 7 from J, leaving 12 bases between them. Germline V gene data show CDR1 as ENHRY and CDR2 as SYGVKD.

This rearrangement joins TRBV11-2 to TRBJ2-2; 9 positions match TRBD1. V dropped 1 base and J dropped 3; count of bases not matched to a gene: 3. Looked up from germline, CDR1 is SGHAT and CDR2 is FQNNGV. This CDR3 region has 16 residues. The CDR3 nucleotides read TGTGCCAGCAGCTTAGGGGACAGGGAACACACCGGGGAGCTGTTTTTT. Translated, it gives CASSLGDREHTGELFF.

This clonotype occurred many times. The rearrangement joins TRBV7-9 to TRBJ2-2, with D unclear. The CDR3 has 13 residues. CDR1 and CDR2 from the germline V gene are SEHNR and FQNEAQ (reference sequence). V gave up 1 base and J gave up 7 bases, with 7 bases separating them. The CDR3 is CASSLGLNGELFF. The CDR3 DNA sequence: TGTGCCAGCAGCTTAGGCTTGAACGGGGAGCTGTTTTTT.

The chain employs TRBV5-1 and TRBJ1-5; TRBD1 matches at 10 bases. J gave up 5 bases and V 8 bases, and 10 bases lay outside the gene matches. Germline V gives CDR1 SGHRS, CDR2 YFSETQ. CDR3 length: 15 amino acids. CDR3 sequence reads: CASRFRDRGHQPQHF. CDR3 in DNA: TGCGCCAGTCGATTCCGGGACAGGGGCCATCAGCCCCAGCATTTT.

This clonotype was detected ten times or more. The chain employs TRBV5-1 and TRBJ1-2; 10 bases map to TRBD1. V dropped 2 bases and J dropped 5; count of bases not matched to a gene: 9. CDR1 is SGHRS, CDR2 YFSETQ, per germline. This CDR3 is 16 amino acids long. The CDR3 protein is CASSFSGTGDFYGYTF. In DNA, the CDR3 is TGCGCCAGCAGCTTTTCCGGGACAGGGGATTTTTATGGCTACACCTTC.

The CDR3 sequence: CASSEGHPSSNQPQHF. CDR3 sequence (DNA): TGTGCCAGCAGTGAAGGCCACCCTTCAAGCAATCAGCCCCAGCATTTT. The chain uses TRBV2 and TRBJ1-5; no clear D. Trimming cost V 1 base and J 1 base, with 11 bases left between them. The CDR3 length is 16 residues. Looked up from germline, CDR1 is SNHLY and CDR2 is FYNNEI.